This TCR beta chain was captured in a study of T cell changes during pregnancy in multiple sclerosis (dated by TCRdb to about 2019). Regarding the research as a whole: The study looked at changes in the T cell repertoire across pregnancy in women with multiple sclerosis.

V drops 5 bases and J drops 0 bases, leaving 8 bases in between. From cysteine to phenylalanine, the CDR3 is 13 amino acids long. Only CDR3 DNA is held: 39 bases, read in frame from base 1. CDR1 and CDR2, per the germline V gene, are SGHRS and YFSETQ. Library preparation employed the immunoSEQ multiplex PCR assay. TCRdb holds this immuneACCESS table with in-frame rearrangements only. Some clones are missing; in checked studies, unresolved V genes explain under half, and the rest has no known cause. The sample table lists about 50,000 clones, roughly 91% of them with a count of one. 0.25% to 0.3% of the sample is taken by the ten largest. As to this clone: Its antigen remains unidentified. Per-base quality was not reported, and no clone a single base away is much larger than it.

This clonotype was obtained from a female donor with multiple sclerosis, enrolled in a pregnancy study. The chain uses TRBV5-1 and TRBJ2-5, with a weak D call of TRBD2 (6 bases match). The sample consisted of CD4+ T cells from peripheral blood mononuclear cells, taken in the second trimester of pregnancy. The CDR3 sequence is CASSPGDQETQYF. The sequence in DNA is TGCGCCAGCAGTCCGGGGGACCAAGAGACCCAGTACTTC.